Below, 24 T cell receptor beta chains from the same sample are listed, as sequenced in a study of beta chain features in type 1 diabetes. Reverse transcription of all isolated RNA meant that expressed TCRB transcripts were sequenced. Measured with immunoSEQ multiplex PCR; TCRdb has only the in-frame clones, and not every one. The sample has 60,000 or so clones, over 50% seen once. Sequenced input: Tregs from blood. The receptor source for this set is a woman younger than 35 in good health.

The chain joins TRBV5-5 to TRBJ1-2; 11 bases map to TRBD1. Germline CDR1 reads SGHKS; CDR2 reads YYEKEE (reference sequence). V was pared by 3 bases and J by 4 bases, with 2 bases of the junction left unmatched. The CDR3 has 14 amino acids. The CDR3 sequence is CASSYGTGGYGYTF. The CDR3 DNA follows: TGTGCCAGCAGCTATGGGACAGGGGGCTATGGCTACACCTTC.

This clone was found a few times. This chain joins TRBV28 and TRBJ1-2; 10 nucleotides align to TRBD1. V dropped 10 bases and J dropped 7; count of bases not matched to a gene: 6. This CDR3 has 12 amino acids. Germline V gene lookup returns CDR1 MDHEN and CDR2 SYDVKM. DNA for the CDR3: TGTGCCACCTGGGACAGGGGTGGTGGCTACACCTTC. Encoded protein: CATWDRGGGYTF.

This chain joins TRBV18 and TRBJ2-1; TRBD1 matches at 8 bases. Germline V gene lookup returns CDR1 KGHSH and CDR2 LQKENI. With V trimmed by 2 bases and J by 4 bases, 4 bases remained unmatched. CDR3 length equals 15 residues. The CDR3 bases are TGTGCCAGCTCACCAAGGCAGGGGGCTTACAATGAGCAGTTCTTC. This encodes CASSPRQGAYNEQFF.

This chain links TRBV27 with TRBJ1-6, with 7 bases lining up with TRBD1. CDR1 MNHEY and CDR2 SMNVEV come from the germline V gene (reference sequence). Trimming removed 5 bases from V and 9 bases from J; junction bases left unmatched: 10. The CDR3 is 15 amino acids. CDR3 in DNA: TGTGCCAGCAGTAGCGACAGGGCTGGAGGTTCACCCCTCCACTTT. Residues: CASSSDRAGGSPLHF.

This chain links TRBV6-5 with TRBJ2-3, with D tentatively TRBD2 (6 bases). Trimming removed 0 bases from V and 3 bases from J, with 13 bases in between. The CDR3 is 16 amino acids. The germline V gene has CDR1 MNHEY and CDR2 SVGAGI. The CDR3 bases are TGTGCCAGCAGTTACTCGGGGGGTGGGGAAACAGATACGCAGTATTTT. The encoded protein is CASSYSGGGETDTQYF.

This clone was seen only a few times. The chain has TRBV2 and TRBJ1-6, with TRBD1 as a possible D gene (6 bases). The CDR3 totals 14 residues. Trimming left V 1 base short and J 6 bases short, with 7 bases between. CDR1 is SNHLY and CDR2 is FYNNEI in the germline V gene. The CDR3 sequence is CASSEGQANSPLHF. CDR3 in DNA: TGTGCCAGCAGTGAAGGACAGGCTAATTCACCCCTCCACTTT.

The chain is built from TRBV6-6 and TRBJ2-4, with 14 bases aligning to TRBD2. In germline, CDR1 is MNHNY, CDR2 SVGAGI (reference sequence). CDR3 size: 16 residues. Trimming at V came to 4 bases and at J to 8 bases, leaving 7 bases not matched to a gene. CDR3 bases: TGTGCCAGCAGTTCCCTGACTAGCGGGGGGGCAGACATTCAGTACTTC. It is translated as CASSSLTSGGADIQYF.

The genes are TRBV5-1 and TRBJ1-1, with 9 bases aligning to TRBD1. Germline values: CDR1 SGHRS, CDR2 YFSETQ. The CDR3 is 14 residues long. J gave up 5 bases and V 3 bases, and 5 bases lay outside the gene matches. DNA for the CDR3: TGCGCCAGCAGCTCTTCGGACAGGGGTACTGAAGCTTTCTTT. Its protein is CASSSSDRGTEAFF. Full variable domain (remainder filled in from reference TRBV5-1 and TRBJ1-1): KAGVTQTPRYLIKTRGQQVTLSCSPISGHRSVSWYQQTPGQGLQFLFEYFSETQRNKGNFPGRFSGRQFSNSRSEMNVSTLELGDSALYLCASSSSDRGTEAFFGQGTRLTVV.

The J gene is TRBJ1-4, the V gene TRBV19; D possibly corresponds to TRBD1 (5 bases). This CDR3 spans 14 amino acids. The V end lost 7 bases, the J end lost 2 bases, and 11 bases lay between the germline ends. The germline CDR1 and CDR2 sequences are LNHDA and SQIVND (reference sequence). The DNA of the CDR3 is TGTGCCAGTACTACGGGGGACACTAATGAAAAACTGTTTTTT. Translating it yields CASTTGDTNEKLFF.

This chain links TRBV5-1 with TRBJ2-2; no clear D gene. CDR1 SGHRS and CDR2 YFSETQ come from the germline V gene. Between the trimmed V and J ends, which lost 4 bases and 4 bases, there was a span of 14 bases. The CDR3 contains 15 residues. The DNA of the CDR3 is TGCGCCAGCAGCCCGGTCACCTCTGGCACCGGGGAGCTGTTTTTT. Residues: CASSPVTSGTGELFF.

V gene TRBV5-4 combines with J gene TRBJ2-5; 7 bases match TRBD1. CDR1 is SGHNT and CDR2 is YYREEE in the germline V gene (reference sequence). The junction had 3 bases not matched to a gene; V was cut back by 4 bases and J by 3 bases. The CDR3 runs to 13 residues. The CDR3 nucleotides are TGTGCCAGCAGCCCGGGACAGAAAGAGACCCAGTACTTC. This codes for CASSPGQKETQYF.

The chain employs TRBV6-5 and TRBJ2-7, with 7 bases identical to TRBD1. V was pared by 8 bases and J by 0 bases, with 7 bases of the junction left unmatched. Per germline, CDR1 MNHEY and CDR2 SVGAGI. CDR3 size: 14 residues. The CDR3 region has the DNA TGTGCCAGCCGTACGAGGGGGCCCTCCTACGAGCAGTACTTC. Translating gives CASRTRGPSYEQYF.

This clone was counted a few times. The chain has TRBV5-1 and TRBJ1-2; 10 nucleotides match TRBD1. In germline, CDR1 is SGHRS, CDR2 YFSETQ. J was trimmed by 3 bases and V by 3 bases; bases with no gene match: 11. The CDR3 contains 17 residues. The CDR3 sequence: CASSSIPGQGSDYGYTF. The CDR3 DNA reads as TGCGCCAGCAGCTCAATTCCGGGACAGGGGAGCGACTATGGCTACACCTTC.

This chain links TRBV7-9 with TRBJ1-1, with D possibly TRBD1 on 5 matching bases. Germline lookup yields CDR1 SEHNR and CDR2 FQNEAQ (reference sequence). V lost 5 bases to trimming and J lost 0 bases, with 16 bases between them. This CDR3 spans 16 amino acids. The CDR3 DNA sequence: TGTGCCAGCAGCGCGGGACTCCACGGCATGAACACTGAAGCTTTCTTT. It encodes CASSAGLHGMNTEAFF.

V usage is TRBV4-1 and J usage is TRBJ1-2, with TRBD1 as a possible D gene (5 bases). This CDR3 is 12 amino acids long. Looked up from germline, CDR1 is MGHRA and CDR2 is YSYEKL. V was pared by 4 bases and J by 8 bases, with 11 bases between. CDR3 protein: CASSRGRRGYTF. CDR3 DNA: TGCGCCAGCAGCCGGGGCCGCCGAGGCTACACCTTC.

The chain has TRBV15 and TRBJ2-5; TRBD1 is a possible D gene (6 bases). Per the germline V gene, CDR1 is LNHNV and CDR2 is YYDKDF (reference sequence). Deletions cut 1 base from V and 0 bases from J, with 15 bases between. The CDR3 is 17 residues long. Written as DNA, the CDR3 is TGTGCCACCAGCAGAGCCTCCGGGACAACATACCAAGAGACCCAGTACTTC. It yields the protein CATSRASGTTYQETQYF.

J is TRBJ1-5 and V is TRBV28; D call uncertain. The V and J ends lost 5 bases and 0 bases respectively, with 17 bases between them. The CDR3 consists of 17 residues. Germline V CDR1 and CDR2: MDHEN, SYDVKM. CDR3 protein: CASSPLRGGYSNQPQHF. The CDR3 nucleotides read TGTGCCAGCAGTCCACTCCGTGGAGGGTATAGCAATCAGCCCCAGCATTTT.

This clone showed up just once. The chain employs TRBV9 and TRBJ1-5; a possible D gene is TRBD1 (5 bases). CDR3 size: 15 residues. The germline V gene has CDR1 SGDLS and CDR2 YYNGEE. With 3 bases removed from V and 0 bases from J, the gap between germline ends came to 10 bases. The CDR3 nucleotides read TGTGCCAGCAGCGGCCAGGGTAATAGCAATCAGCCCCAGCATTTT. The encoded protein is CASSGQGNSNQPQHF. Looking up the rest from reference TRBV9 and TRBJ1-5 gives the full variable domain: DSGVTQTPKHLITATGQRVTLRCSPRSGDLSVYWYQQSLDQGLQFLIQYYNGEERAKGNILERFSAQQFPDLHSELNLSSLELGDSALYFCASSGQGNSNQPQHFGDGTRLSIL.

The chain uses TRBV5-4 and TRBJ1-2; D ambiguous. Germline V gene sequence: CDR1 SGHNT, CDR2 YYREEE (reference sequence). The CDR3 totals 14 residues. V was cut by 0 bases and J by 4 bases, with 10 bases left in between. CDR3 residues: CASSLDGIAYGYTF. The CDR3 DNA sequence: TGTGCCAGCAGCTTGGACGGTATTGCCTATGGCTACACCTTC. The full variable domain, its missing parts supplied by reference TRBV5-4 and TRBJ1-2, is ETGVTQSPTHLIKTRGQQVTLRCSSQSGHNTVSWYQQALGQGPQFIFQYYREEENGRGNFPPRFSGLQFPNYSSELNVNALELDDSALYLCASSLDGIAYGYTFGSGTRLTVV.

The rearrangement links TRBV7-6 to TRBJ2-7; tentatively, D is TRBD1 (5 bases). The germline V gene has CDR1 SGHVS and CDR2 FNYEAQ. This CDR3 spans 14 amino acids. The ends were cut back, 1 base at V and 4 bases at J, with 11 bases in the middle. The CDR3 sequence is CASSLGGHPYEQYF. The CDR3 DNA is TGTGCCAGCAGCTTAGGCGGACACCCTTACGAGCAGTACTTC.

Concerning this clone: A junction end diverges from the germline sequence, so it may reflect a read error. CDR3 region: CASREGLSSTDTQYF. The CDR3 coding sequence is TGTGCCAGCAGAGAAGGACTCTCGAGCACAGATACGCAGTATTTT. This rearrangement joins TRBV6-1 to TRBJ2-3; D perhaps matches TRBD2 (5 bases). The germline CDR1 and CDR2 sequences are MNHNS and SASEGT. This CDR3 spans 15 amino acids.

The chain combines TRBV5-6 with TRBJ2-4, with TRBD2 as a possible D gene (6 bases). Germline CDR1 reads SGHDT; CDR2 reads YYEEEE. The V end lost 2 bases, the J end lost 9 bases, and 12 bases lay between the germline ends. The length of the CDR3 is 13 residues. CDR3 sequence: CASSLTSFGIQYF. The CDR3 nucleotides read TGTGCCAGCAGCTTAACTAGCTTCGGCATTCAGTACTTC.

The chain recombines TRBV7-9 with TRBJ1-2, with no clear D. There are 13 residues in the CDR3. V was cut by 5 bases and J by 13 bases, with 20 bases left in between. Germline-derived CDR1 and CDR2 are SEHNR and FQNEAQ (reference sequence). The CDR3 DNA follows: TGTGCCAGCAGCCCCGGTCCCTCGCCCTCGGGCACCTTC. Residues: CASSPGPSPSGTF.

The DNA of the CDR3 is TGCGCCAGCAGCCAACCCTACAGAGACACTGAAGCTTTCTTT. It codes for CASSQPYRDTEAFF. The V gene is TRBV4-1, the J gene TRBJ1-1, with no clear D. The V end was cut by 2 bases, the J end by 3 bases, with 10 bases between. This CDR3 has 14 amino acids. Germline lookup yields CDR1 MGHRA and CDR2 YSYEKL.